A single sample is the source of the 13 T cell receptor beta chains below, sequenced in a study of T cell responses to AZD1222 COVID-19 vaccine. Profiling relied on immunoSEQ multiplex PCR, and the TCRdb table lists in-frame clones only, not all of them. The table lists 80,000 to 90,000 clones, just over 90% of them singletons, with approximately 5.2% in the top ten. Sequenced material: peripheral blood, taken on day 0 of AZD1222 vaccination. These receptors came from an adult in good health.

The chain joins TRBV7-9 to TRBJ2-1; tentatively, D is TRBD2 (7 bases). This CDR3 has 16 residues. V lost 6 bases and J 0 bases, leaving 15 bases between the germline ends. Germline V CDR1 and CDR2: SEHNR, FQNEAQ (reference sequence). The CDR3 sequence: CASSLGGGPSYNEQFF. In nucleotides, the CDR3 is TGTGCCAGCAGTCTCGGCGGGGGCCCCTCCTACAATGAGCAGTTCTTC.

The chain couples TRBV7-9 to TRBJ2-3; a possible D gene is TRBD1 (5 bases). Trimming pared 3 bases from V and 3 bases from J, leaving 10 bases between. Germline V gene data show CDR1 as SEHNR and CDR2 as FQNEAQ (reference sequence). CDR3 size: 14 residues. The CDR3, as DNA: TGTGCCAGCAGCTTCACAGGTCATACAGATACGCAGTATTTT. It specifies CASSFTGHTDTQYF.

CDR3 residues: CASSYSVSNQPQHF. The CDR3 bases are TGTGCCAGCAGTTACTCGGTTAGTAATCAGCCCCAGCATTTT. V is TRBV6-6 and J is TRBJ1-5, with no clear D. The CDR3 is 14 residues long. Germline V gene sequence: CDR1 MNHNY, CDR2 SVGAGI (reference sequence). The V gene lost 0 bases and the J gene lost 4 bases, with 7 bases spanning the gap.

This clone was observed a few times. The rearrangement joins TRBV2 to TRBJ2-5; 7 nucleotides align to TRBD1. From germline, CDR1 is SNHLY and CDR2 FYNNEI. J lost 1 base, V lost 7 bases, and 9 bases had no gene match. The CDR3 is 15 residues long. CDR3 sequence reads: CASILQGTVQETQYF. Here the CDR3 DNA reads TGTGCCAGCATTTTACAGGGGACAGTCCAAGAGACCCAGTACTTC.

The V call is TRBV10-3, the J call TRBJ2-2, with 7 bases identical to TRBD1. CDR3 length: 14 amino acids. V trimming: 4 bases; J trimming: 5 bases; junction bases outside the gene matches: 4. CDR1 is ENHRY and CDR2 is SYGVKD in the germline V gene. Here the CDR3 DNA reads TGTGCCATCAGTGTAAACAGGGGTACCGGGGAGCTGTTTTTT. The encoded protein is CAISVNRGTGELFF.

The CDR3 here is CASSPGLGFDGEQFF. The CDR3 nucleotides read TGTGCCAGCTCACCGGGTCTAGGATTTGACGGTGAGCAGTTCTTC. The chain combines TRBV18 with TRBJ2-1; no clear D gene. The CDR3 covers 15 residues. Trimming shortened V by 3 bases and J by 9 bases, and 18 bases separated the two germline ends. Germline assignment: CDR1 KGHSH and CDR2 LQKENI.

V usage is TRBV6-6 and J usage is TRBJ2-3; no clear D. Trimming took 5 bases from V and 1 from J, leaving 19 bases between them. The germline V gene has CDR1 MNHNY and CDR2 SVGAGI (reference sequence). This CDR3 region has 17 residues. The CDR3 reads CASSPRSSPRGTDTQYF. CDR3 nucleotides: TGTGCCAGCAGTCCTCGGAGTTCTCCCCGGGGCACAGATACGCAGTATTTT.

The J gene is TRBJ2-7, the V gene TRBV13; tentatively, D is TRBD1 or TRBD2 (5 bases each). The ends were cut back, 5 bases at V and 0 bases at J, with 8 bases in the middle. Germline loops: CDR1 PRHDT, CDR2 FYEKMQ (reference sequence). CDR3 length: 13 amino acids. This CDR3 reads CASSRGASYEQYF. The CDR3, as DNA: TGTGCCAGCAGCCGAGGGGCCTCCTACGAGCAGTACTTC.

The V and J genes are TRBV4-3 and TRBJ2-6; D is undetermined. V shed 0 bases and J shed 1 base, with 7 bases lying between them. CDR1 and CDR2 from the germline V gene are LGHNA and YSLEER. The CDR3 contains 16 residues. The CDR3: CASSQEIGSGANVLTF. DNA of the CDR3: TGCGCCAGCAGCCAAGAGATAGGTTCTGGGGCCAACGTCCTGACTTTC.

This chain uses TRBV20-1 with TRBJ1-6, with a weak D call TRBD1 (6 bases). V gave up 3 bases and J gave up 10 bases, with 16 bases separating them. Germline CDR1 and CDR2: DFQATT and SNEGSKA (reference sequence). The CDR3 runs 14 residues. The CDR3 sequence is CSASPGQGNSPLHF. The CDR3 region has the DNA TGCAGTGCTAGTCCGGGCCAGGGGAACTCACCCCTCCACTTT.

The CDR3 region has the DNA TGTGCCAGTAACGCGGGGGGGACTAGCTCCTACAATGAGCAGTTCTTC. This translates into CASNAGGTSSYNEQFF. J is TRBJ2-1 and V is TRBV19, with 9 bases identical to TRBD2. Germline loops: CDR1 LNHDA, CDR2 SQIVND (reference sequence). The CDR3 runs to 16 residues. Trimming at V came to 7 bases and at J to 0 bases, leaving 7 bases not matched to a gene.

The V gene is TRBV29-1, the J gene TRBJ2-7; TRBD1 matches 9 bases. Germline CDR1 SQVTM, CDR2 ANQGSEA. CDR3 length: 16 residues. With 6 bases clipped from V and 5 bases from J, the junction kept 17 bases outside the gene matches. The chain's CDR3 is CSVRGTGIEGDNEQYF. DNA for the CDR3: TGCAGCGTGAGAGGGACAGGGATAGAGGGGGACAACGAGCAGTACTTC.

CDR3 nucleotide sequence: TGTGCCAGCAGTGGACCGGGACAGGGGACCTACGAGCAGTACTTC. Protein sequence: CASSGPGQGTYEQYF. The chain combines TRBV27 with TRBJ2-7; 10 nucleotides line up with TRBD1. The V and J ends lost 5 bases and 2 bases, in that order; junction bases with no gene match: 6. This CDR3 is built from 15 residues. Germline CDR1 is MNHEY and CDR2 is SMNVEV (reference sequence).